The TCR beta chain described here comes from a study of T cell responses to AZD1222 COVID-19 vaccine. Findings of the study overall: At study baseline, merely more than 5 AZD1222 recipients were seropositive. Repertoires were sampled only after the peak T cell response.

Some clones are missing from TCRdb's copy, which holds only in-frame ones; the method was immunoSEQ multiplex PCR. The table includes fewer than 200,000 clones, 85% to 90% detected once. Germline lookup yields CDR1 LNHDA and CDR2 SQIVND (reference sequence). This CDR3 has 13 amino acids. Trimming took off 2 bases at V and 7 bases at J, with 11 bases between the two ends. As for this clone: Its specificity is not known.

This TCR was sampled from an adult in good health. The chain uses TRBV19 and TRBJ1-2, with D unclear. The sample was peripheral blood, taken on day 0 of AZD1222 vaccination. CDR3 region: CASSIISEFGYTF. As DNA, the CDR3 is TGTGCCAGTAGTATAATCTCAGAATTTGGCTACACCTTC.